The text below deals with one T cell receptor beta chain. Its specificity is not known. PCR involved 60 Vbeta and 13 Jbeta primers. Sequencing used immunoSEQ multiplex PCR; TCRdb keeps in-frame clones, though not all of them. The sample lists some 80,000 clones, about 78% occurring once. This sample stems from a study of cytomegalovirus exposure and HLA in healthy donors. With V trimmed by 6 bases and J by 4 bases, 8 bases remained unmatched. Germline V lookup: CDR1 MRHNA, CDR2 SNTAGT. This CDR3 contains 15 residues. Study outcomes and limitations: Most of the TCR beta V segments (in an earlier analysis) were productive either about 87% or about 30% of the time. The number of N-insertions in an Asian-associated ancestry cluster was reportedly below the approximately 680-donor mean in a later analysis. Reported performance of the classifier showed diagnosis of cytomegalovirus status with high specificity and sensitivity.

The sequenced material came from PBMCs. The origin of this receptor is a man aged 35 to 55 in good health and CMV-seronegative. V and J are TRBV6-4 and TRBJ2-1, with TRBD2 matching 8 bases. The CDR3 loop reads CASSALAGRYNEQFF. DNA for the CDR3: TGTGCCAGCAGCGCCCTAGCGGGCCGATACAATGAGCAGTTCTTC.